One sample yielded the 32 T cell receptor beta chains listed below, sequenced in a study of molecular identifiers for immune sequencing clone quantification. TCRdb analysed the PCR reads with MiXCR anew, one entry per CDR3 protein. This table has around 470,000 distinct CDR3 sequences, about 21% appearing once. Sequencing was performed on naive CD8+ T cells from blood, with Jurkat cell RNA spiked in. Described subset: FACS-sorted CD8+CD4-CCR7+CD45RA+ naive T cells. The receptors were gathered from a human donor in good health. Some libraries in this study had Jurkat cell RNA spiked in.

This clonotype has a count of ten or more. The chain's CDR3 is CASSLEQGLYTEAFF. The CDR3 nucleotides are TGTGCCAGCAGCTTAGAGCAGGGGTTGTACACTGAAGCTTTCTTT. The chain carries TRBV7-8 and TRBJ1-1, with a weak D call TRBD1 (6 bases). V was trimmed by 1 base and J by 3 bases, leaving 12 bases between them. This CDR3 comprises 15 residues. The germline V gene has CDR1 SGHVS and CDR2 FQNEAQ.

This clonotype came up many times. The chain is built from TRBV7-9 and TRBJ1-1; 8 nucleotides align to TRBD1. Germline V gene sequence: CDR1 SEHNR, CDR2 FQNEAQ (reference sequence). With 5 bases clipped from V and 5 bases from J, the junction kept 10 bases outside the gene matches. This CDR3 is built from 15 residues. The chain's CDR3 is CASSRIRGPGTEAFF. CDR3 coding DNA: TGTGCCAGCAGCAGAATCAGGGGGCCGGGGACTGAAGCTTTCTTT.

CDR3 sequence: CASRHAGNEKLFF. The CDR3 DNA follows: TGCGCCAGCAGGCACGCGGGGAATGAAAAACTGTTTTTT. The V and J genes are TRBV4-1 and TRBJ1-4, with D hard to call. With 6 bases removed from V and 5 bases from J, the gap between germline ends came to 10 bases. The CDR3 is 13 amino acids. CDR1 MGHRA and CDR2 YSYEKL come from the germline V gene.

This clonotype was observed a handful of times. This sequence joins TRBV30 and TRBJ2-5; TRBD1 matches at 9 bases. Germline V gene data show CDR1 as GTSNPN and CDR2 as SVGIG (reference sequence). CDR3 length equals 13 residues. The V and J ends lost 3 bases and 4 bases, in that order; junction bases with no gene match: 3. Here the CDR3 reads CAWRGQGLETQYF. In DNA form, the CDR3 reads TGTGCCTGGAGGGGACAGGGATTAGAGACCCAGTACTTC.

There are a few counts of this clonotype. The rearrangement links TRBV27 to TRBJ1-2; 8 nucleotides match TRBD1. Germline loops: CDR1 MNHEY, CDR2 SMNVEV (reference sequence). Unmatched junction bases numbered 9, after V lost 0 bases and J lost 3 bases. The CDR3 has 17 residues. CDR3 amino acids: CASSLSIQGALHYGYTF. In nucleotides, the CDR3 is TGTGCCAGCAGTTTATCCATCCAGGGGGCTCTTCACTATGGCTACACCTTC.

The chain is built from TRBV7-9 and TRBJ2-7; D ambiguous. This CDR3 has 16 residues. V was trimmed by 5 bases and J by 2 bases, leaving 19 bases between them. Germline V gene data show CDR1 as SEHNR and CDR2 as FQNEAQ (reference sequence). For the CDR3, the DNA is TGTGCCAGCAGCCCCCCCGTGGTCGGTCAAACCTACGAGCAGTACTTC. Its translation is CASSPPVVGQTYEQYF.

This clonotype was seen more than once but under ten times. The V and J genes are TRBV7-6 and TRBJ1-6; D perhaps matches TRBD1 (5 bases). Deletions cut 1 base from V and 7 bases from J, with 8 bases between. There are 14 residues in the CDR3. Germline V gives CDR1 SGHVS, CDR2 FNYEAQ. This CDR3 reads CASSLGRQNSPLHF. CDR3 sequence (DNA): TGTGCCAGCAGCTTAGGTCGACAGAATTCACCCCTCCACTTT.

Concerning this clonotype itself: The junction departs from the called germline gene at one end, perhaps through a read error. J is TRBJ1-1 and V is TRBV5-1; a weak D match, TRBD1 (6 bases). CDR3 length equals 15 residues. Germline V gene sequence: CDR1 SGHRS, CDR2 YFSETQ. The CDR3 nucleotides are TGCGCCAGCAGCTTGAGTGGGGGGCTGAACACTGAAGCTCTCTTT. This gives the protein CASSLSGGLNTEALF.

This clonotype has only one observation. This may come from a read error, since a much larger clone is one base off. V is TRBV4-1 and J is TRBJ2-5; D unclear. This CDR3 region has 12 residues. Germline CDR1 is MGHRA and CDR2 is YSYEKL. This CDR3 is CASSLSQETQCF. The CDR3 DNA is TGCGCCAGCAGCCTAAGCCAAGAGACCCAGTGCTTC.

The table lists this clonotype with a few counts. The CDR3 bases are TGTGCCAGCAGTCCCCAGGGACTAAGGAATCTGTTTTTT. The encoded protein is CASSPQGLRNLFF. The V gene is TRBV12-3 or TRBV12-4, the J gene TRBJ2-2; 7 positions agree with TRBD2. The CDR3 spans 13 residues. After removal of 5 bases from V and 14 bases from J, the junction contained 11 bases not matched to a gene.

The V gene is TRBV12-3 or TRBV12-4, the J gene TRBJ2-5; D is possibly TRBD1 (5 bases). V lost 1 base, J lost 5 bases, and 8 bases lay in between. This CDR3 has 13 amino acids. This CDR3 is CASSLGRDETQYF. CDR3 bases: TGTGCCAGCAGTTTAGGCAGGGATGAGACCCAGTACTTC.

There are a few counts of this clonotype. The chain links TRBV7-8 to TRBJ1-5, with TRBD1 matching over 7 bases. V lost 5 bases, J lost 4 bases, and 14 bases stayed unmatched. Germline values: CDR1 SGHVS, CDR2 FQNEAQ. The CDR3 is 17 residues long. The CDR3 DNA sequence: TGTGCCAGCAGCCCCCGGGTTCCAGGGGGTGGAAATCAGCCCCAGCATTTT. Its translation is CASSPRVPGGGNQPQHF.

Details on this clonotype: A clone one base away is much larger, so this may be a read error. The V and J genes are TRBV5-3 and TRBJ2-7; 11 bases fit TRBD1. TRBV5-3 is identified as an open reading frame with a role that is uncertain. This CDR3 is 14 amino acids long. CDR3 nucleotides: TGTGTCAGCAGCTGGACAGGGGGCATTTACGAGCAGTACTTC. Protein: CVSSWTGGIYEQYF.

This clonotype appeared once. This sequence joins TRBV28 and TRBJ2-7; D remains ambiguous. V dropped 5 bases and J dropped 3 bases, with 11 bases sitting between them. Looked up from germline, CDR1 is MDHEN and CDR2 is SYDVKM. This CDR3 is 13 amino acids long. The chain's CDR3 is CASSPAAHYEQYF. The DNA for the CDR3 is TGTGCCAGCAGTCCCGCCGCACACTACGAGCAGTACTTC.

This clonotype has ten or more counts. The chain combines TRBV28 with TRBJ2-3, with 9 nucleotides matching TRBD2. After removal of 2 bases from V and 2 bases from J, the junction contained 8 bases not matched to a gene. The CDR3 has 17 amino acids. CDR1 MDHEN and CDR2 SYDVKM come from the germline V gene. The CDR3 protein is CASSLTGTSRFTDTQYF. In DNA, the CDR3 is TGTGCCAGCAGTTTAACTGGGACTAGCCGATTCACAGATACGCAGTATTTT.

This chain's CDR3 is CASSQILAGGYEQYF. The CDR3 nucleotides read TGCGCCAGCAGCCAGATACTAGCGGGAGGGTACGAGCAGTACTTC. This rearrangement joins TRBV4-3 to TRBJ2-7; the match to TRBD2 covers 13 bases. Germline lookup yields CDR1 LGHNA and CDR2 YSLEER. This CDR3 is built from 15 residues. V was pared by 3 bases and J by 4 bases, with 3 bases of the junction left unmatched.

The sample holds many counts of this clonotype. The chain employs TRBV7-8 and TRBJ1-1; D call uncertain. Germline V lookup: CDR1 SGHVS, CDR2 FQNEAQ. V was pared by 1 base and J by 3 bases, with 18 bases between. The CDR3 spans 17 residues. The CDR3, as DNA: TGTGCCAGCAGCTTAGTTAATCTGGGGATTGGTGACACTGAAGCTTTCTTT. It is translated as CASSLVNLGIGDTEAFF.

There are many counts of this clonotype. CDR3 bases: TGCGCCAGCAGCCCAGTTAGCGGGGGGGCGGAAGATACGCAGTATTTT. As protein: CASSPVSGGAEDTQYF. The chain recombines TRBV4-1 with TRBJ2-3, with 11 bases that match TRBD2. Germline assignment: CDR1 MGHRA and CDR2 YSYEKL. Trimming cost V 4 bases and J 5 bases; bases outside gene matches: 8. The CDR3 length is 16 residues.

This clonotype turned up a few times. The genes are TRBV9 and TRBJ2-6; D remains ambiguous. The CDR3 consists of 19 residues. Germline CDR1 is SGDLS and CDR2 is YYNGEE. V lost 0 bases to trimming and J lost 2 bases, with 18 bases between them. Here the CDR3 reads CASSVGVFVGLTGANVLTF. The CDR3 DNA follows: TGTGCCAGCAGCGTAGGCGTGTTTGTAGGTCTTACTGGGGCCAACGTCCTGACTTTC. Filled out from reference TRBV9 and TRBJ2-6, the complete variable domain reads DSGVTQTPKHLITATGQRVTLRCSPRSGDLSVYWYQQSLDQGLQFLIQYYNGEERAKGNILERFSAQQFPDLHSELNLSSLELGDSALYFCASSVGVFVGLTGANVLTFGAGSRLTVL.

This clonotype showed up many times. This chain's CDR3 is CSARAGGPREQYF. DNA of the CDR3: TGCAGTGCCCGAGCGGGGGGGCCTAGGGAGCAGTACTTC. V usage is TRBV20-1 and J usage is TRBJ2-7, with 10 nucleotides matching TRBD2. J gave up 7 bases and V 6 bases, and 9 bases lay outside the gene matches. The CDR3 is made up of 13 amino acids. Germline lookup yields CDR1 DFQATT and CDR2 SNEGSKA (reference sequence).

The chain recombines TRBV6-6 with TRBJ2-7, with D hard to call. Germline V gene sequence: CDR1 MNHNY, CDR2 SVGAGI (reference sequence). The ends were cut back, 7 bases at V and 3 bases at J, with 19 bases in the middle. The CDR3 is made up of 15 amino acids. CDR3 sequence reads: CASTPRRATDYEQYF. CDR3 coding DNA: TGTGCCAGCACCCCCAGGCGCGCAACCGACTACGAGCAGTACTTC.

In this sample, this clonotype turned up a few times. The CDR3 DNA reads TGTGCCATCAGGCCCGGGACAGGGGACGAGCAGTACTTC. Protein sequence: CAIRPGTGDEQYF. V usage is TRBV10-3 and J usage is TRBJ2-7; TRBD1 aligns across 10 bases. Trimming removed 6 bases from V and 5 bases from J; junction bases left unmatched: 4. The V gene's germline CDR1 is ENHRY and CDR2 SYGVKD. This CDR3 has 13 amino acids.

This clonotype has only a few counts. The CDR3 does not close with the conserved phenylalanine or tryptophan, likely indicating a read error. J is TRBJ2-7 and V is TRBV28; 10 bases map to TRBD2. Trimming cost V 9 bases and J 5 bases; bases outside gene matches: 10. CDR1 and CDR2 from the germline V gene are MDHEN and SYDVKM. This CDR3 is built from 14 residues. The CDR3 DNA follows: TGTGCCAGTCAAGAGCGGGGGGGCCAGGACGAGCAGTACCTC. Encoded protein: CASQERGGQDEQYL.

Note on this clonotype: Sequence at one end of the junction differs from germline and may be a read error. This chain's CDR3 is CAGSQDSQGAPDTQYF. The CDR3 DNA reads TGCGCCGGCAGCCAAGATAGTCAGGGGGCCCCAGATACGCAGTATTTT. V is TRBV4-3 and J is TRBJ2-3; 8 nucleotides align to TRBD1. The germline CDR1 and CDR2 sequences are LGHNA and YSLEER. CDR3 length equals 16 residues.

This clonotype was counted many times. The chain carries TRBV9 and TRBJ2-7, with 10 bases that match TRBD1. From germline, CDR1 is SGDLS and CDR2 YYNGEE. CDR3 length equals 15 residues. The V and J ends lost 3 bases and 0 bases, in that order; junction bases with no gene match: 3. CDR3 coding DNA: TGTGCCAGCAGCGCGGGACAGGGGAGCTCCTACGAGCAGTACTTC. Translating it yields CASSAGQGSSYEQYF. Full variable domain (remainder filled in from reference TRBV9 and TRBJ2-7): DSGVTQTPKHLITATGQRVTLRCSPRSGDLSVYWYQQSLDQGLQFLIQYYNGEERAKGNILERFSAQQFPDLHSELNLSSLELGDSALYFCASSAGQGSSYEQYFGPGTRLTVT.

V is TRBV5-1 and J is TRBJ2-4; 7 bases map to TRBD2. The CDR3 has 22 amino acids. Germline V lookup: CDR1 SGHRS, CDR2 YFSETQ. The J segment lost 0 bases and the V segment lost 1 base, leaving 22 bases of the junction unmatched. In DNA, the CDR3 is TGCGCCAGCAGCTTGAGGGAGGGTTGGTCGTCCGCGGGGAACCTAGCCAAAAACATTCAGTACTTC. Encoded protein: CASSLREGWSSAGNLAKNIQYF.

This clonotype has a handful of counts. The chain uses TRBV6-5 and TRBJ2-1; 8 bases are a match to TRBD2. The V gene's germline CDR1 is MNHEY and CDR2 SVGAGI. This CDR3 has 18 amino acids. The V and J ends lost 0 bases and 0 bases, in that order; junction bases with no gene match: 7. CDR3 coding DNA: TGTGCCAGCAGTTACTCTACAATAGGGACTAGCTCCTACAATGAGCAGTTCTTC. Its protein product is CASSYSTIGTSSYNEQFF.

The V and J genes are TRBV7-9 and TRBJ2-7; maybe TRBD1 (5 bases). Per germline, CDR1 SEHNR and CDR2 FQNEAQ (reference sequence). V lost 4 bases, J lost 5 bases, and 12 bases lay in between. The CDR3 is 13 amino acids. CDR3 loop: CASSSLQGDEQYF. CDR3 sequence (DNA): TGTGCCAGCAGCTCACTGCAGGGTGACGAGCAGTACTTC.

In its sample, this clonotype was seen many times. The gene calls are TRBV20-1 and TRBJ1-5; TRBD1 is a possible D gene (5 bases). CDR1 DFQATT and CDR2 SNEGSKA come from the germline V gene (reference sequence). This CDR3 has 16 residues. V was cut by 0 bases and J by 2 bases, with 14 bases left in between. CDR3 protein: CSARDQAGRGNQPQHF. In nucleotides, the CDR3 is TGCAGTGCTAGAGATCAGGCGGGCAGGGGCAATCAGCCCCAGCATTTT.

The chain links TRBV6-2 or TRBV6-3 to TRBJ2-7; 10 bases are a match to TRBD1. V shed 4 bases, J shed 2 bases, and the junction held 5 bases outside the gene matches. Germline CDR1 is MNHEY and CDR2 is SVGEGT. The CDR3 length is 15 residues. CDR3 DNA sequence: TGTGCCAGCAGTTCCCCGGGACAGGGGACCTACGAGCAGTACTTC. It codes for CASSSPGQGTYEQYF.

This clonotype was observed a handful of times. The chain joins TRBV14 to TRBJ2-3; a weak D match, TRBD2 (5 bases). The CDR3 totals 15 residues. Germline V lookup: CDR1 SGHDN, CDR2 FVKESK. Between the trimmed V and J ends, which lost 0 bases and 6 bases, there was a span of 13 bases. The CDR3 DNA reads as TGTGCCAGCAGCCAAGATGGACTTCTCTTGGATACGCAGTATTTT. This translates into CASSQDGLLLDTQYF.

This clonotype was seen more than once but under ten times. The J gene is TRBJ2-1, the V gene TRBV19; D uncertain. CDR1 and CDR2 from the germline V gene are LNHDA and SQIVND (reference sequence). The CDR3 covers 13 residues. Trimming pared 1 base from V and 6 bases from J, leaving 7 bases between. Here the CDR3 reads CASSIADANEQFF. As DNA, the CDR3 is TGTGCCAGTAGTATAGCGGACGCCAATGAGCAGTTCTTC.